This T cell receptor (beta chain) was sequenced for a study of T-cell reconstitution after alpha-beta-depleted transplantation in children. CDR1 and CDR2 (germline): SNHLY, FYNNEI. CDR3 size: 13 residues. V lost 6 bases, J lost 4 bases, and 4 bases stayed unmatched. This clonotype has only a few counts. Preparation of the TCRbeta library used unique molecular identifiers. TCRdb ran MiXCR on the PCR reads and lists one entry per CDR3 protein. The profile shows around 440,000 distinct CDR3 sequences, roughly 15% of them singletons. This chain connects TRBV2 to TRBJ2-7, with 9 nucleotides matching TRBD1. The sequence was obtained from a boy under two years old who had a stem cell transplant for Wiskott-Aldrich syndrome, so the T cells may come from the graft donor. Source: PBMCs, mostly from graft donor cells, taken 360 days after TCRalphabeta/CD19-depleted stem cell transplant. The CDR3 region is CASRSGTGYEQYF. CDR3 nucleotides: TGTGCCAGCAGATCCGGGACAGGGTACGAGCAGTACTTC.